The text below deals with one T cell receptor (beta chain). One entry per CDR3 protein, without DNA, is what TCRdb gives after re-calling the 5' RACE reads. The sample holds under 35,000 distinct CDR3 sequences. The data belong to a study of T cells expressing NK-cell markers. CDR1 is SEHNR and CDR2 is FQNEAQ in the germline V gene (reference sequence). The CDR3 consists of 13 residues. The TCR comes from a woman aged 18 to 75 in good health. The sample comprised blood T cells: a sorted CD56 or NKG2C T cell subset, CD4+ or CD8+ T cells, or bulk PBMC T cells (not recorded which). The chain couples TRBV7-9 to TRBJ1-2; TCRdb lists TRBD1, though no DNA is available to test this call. The CDR3 spells CASSFWTGYGYTF.